The rows below give T cell receptor beta chains drawn from one sample of a study of shared clonotypes between healthy human individuals. Sequenced by immunoSEQ multiplex PCR; TCRdb stores in-frame clones only, minus some. The data show some 1,600,000 clones, approximately 98% seen once. The source material was naive CD4+ T cells sorted from blood. The receptors were sampled from a man aged 25-45 years in good health. CDR3s include the opening cysteine and the closing phenylalanine or tryptophan. D genes are given only for firm matches. The size of a clone is reported for some rows only, either as once, few or many, or as a class for expanded clones.

j_call,d_call,clone_size,v_call,cdr3_aa,cdr3_nt
TRBJ2-7,TRBD1,NA,TRBV28,CASSSYYDGTGKDEQYF,TGTGCCAGCAGTTCATATTATGACGGGACAGGGAAGGACGAGCAGTACTTC
TRBJ2-2,NA,NA,TRBV7-3,CASSRNSGELFF,TGTGCCAGCAGCCGTAACTCCGGGGAGCTGTTTTTT
TRBJ1-1,NA,NA,TRBV4-3,CASSQKPMNTEAFF,TGCGCCAGCAGCCAAAAACCGATGAACACTGAAGCTTTCTTT
TRBJ2-3,TRBD1,NA,TRBV4-1,CASSQGPGQGDTQYF,TGCGCCAGCAGCCAAGGGCCGGGACAGGGGGATACGCAGTATTTT
TRBJ2-7,TRBD2,NA,TRBV6-5,CASSYSGLAGAEQYF,TGTGCCAGCAGTTACTCCGGGCTAGCGGGAGCCGAGCAGTACTTC
TRBJ2-5,TRBD1,NA,TRBV5-1,CASSLVGTEETQYF,TGCGCCAGCAGCTTGGTTGGGACAGAAGAGACCCAGTACTTC
TRBJ1-4,NA,once,TRBV9,CASSVGSGPFGELFF,TGTGCCAGCAGCGTAGGTTCAGGGCCCTTCGGGGAACTGTTTTTT
TRBJ2-7,TRBD1,NA,TRBV9,CASSVTGGTPPDEQYF,TGTGCCAGCAGCGTTACAGGGGGCACCCCCCCGGACGAGCAGTACTTC
TRBJ2-1,NA,NA,TRBV25-1,CASSSGYNEQFF,TGTGCCAGCAGTTCCGGGTACAATGAGCAGTTCTTC
TRBJ1-3,NA,NA,TRBV5-4,CASSERHIGNTIYF,TGTGCCAGCAGCGAGCGACATATAGGAAACACCATATATTTT
TRBJ2-7,NA,NA,TRBV20-1,CSARTYEQYF,TGCAGTGCAAGGACTTACGAGCAGTACTTC
TRBJ2-1,NA,NA,TRBV4-2,CASTQSYGGNNEQFF,TGTGCCAGCACCCAAAGTTACGGTGGAAACAATGAGCAGTTCTTC
TRBJ2-2,NA,NA,TRBV10-3,CAISESFASSPGELFF,TGTGCCATCAGTGAGTCGTTTGCCAGTTCCCCGGGGGAGCTGTTTTTT
TRBJ1-1,NA,once,TRBV27,CASSLWTGGRTEAFF,TGTGCCAGCAGTTTATGGACCGGGGGAAGGACTGAAGCTTTCTTT
TRBJ2-2,NA,once,TRBV5-6,CASSFLNRPATGELFF,TGTGCCAGCAGCTTTCTGAACCGCCCGGCCACCGGGGAGCTGTTTTTT
TRBJ2-1,NA,NA,TRBV5-4,CASSLVWGSEIHSYNEQFF,TGTGCCAGCAGCTTGGTATGGGGGAGCGAGATCCACTCCTACAATGAGCAGTTCTTC
TRBJ2-7,NA,NA,TRBV2,CASSEPGLRHEQYF,TGTGCCAGCAGTGAACCGGGCCTACGCCACGAGCAGTACTTC
TRBJ1-1,NA,NA,TRBV7-9,CASSLRAPNTEAFF,TGTGCCAGCAGCTTAAGGGCCCCCAACACTGAAGCTTTCTTT
TRBJ2-2,NA,NA,TRBV2,CASLGTANTGELFF,TGTGCCAGCCTAGGGACGGCGAACACCGGGGAGCTGTTTTTT
TRBJ1-5,NA,NA,TRBV15,CATSRTQGRQPQHF,TGTGCCACCAGCAGAACACAGGGCCGGCAGCCCCAGCATTTT
TRBJ1-5,TRBD1,NA,TRBV9,CASSGTGDQPQHF,TGTGCCAGCAGCGGGACAGGGGATCAGCCCCAGCATTTT
TRBJ2-7,TRBD1,NA,TRBV29-1,CSVEELATGVYEQYF,TGCAGCGTTGAAGAGCTCGCGACAGGGGTCTACGAGCAGTACTTC
TRBJ2-1,TRBD2,NA,TRBV5-4,CASSESRGSGRFYNEQFF,TGTGCCAGCAGCGAATCGAGGGGTAGCGGGAGGTTCTACAATGAGCAGTTCTTC
TRBJ2-1,NA,NA,TRBV27,CASSRGTHGYNEQFF,TGTGCCAGCAGCCGAGGGACTCACGGGTACAATGAGCAGTTCTTC
TRBJ2-7,TRBD1,NA,TRBV18,CASSPGTGKYEQYF,TGTGCCAGCTCACCCGGGACAGGGAAGTACGAGCAGTACTTC
TRBJ2-2,TRBD2,NA,TRBV7-2,CASSLISGWRELFF,TGTGCCAGCAGCTTAATTAGCGGGTGGCGGGAGCTGTTTTTT
TRBJ1-3,NA,NA,TRBV18,CASSPQGPHTGNTIYF,TGTGCCAGCTCACCTCAGGGACCCCACACTGGAAACACCATATATTTT
TRBJ2-1,NA,NA,TRBV7-9,CASTTDLKYNEQFF,TGTGCCAGCACCACGGACTTAAAATACAATGAGCAGTTCTTC
TRBJ1-5,NA,NA,TRBV23-1,CASFGSNQPQHF,TGCGCCAGCTTCGGTTCCAATCAGCCCCAGCATTTT
TRBJ1-2,NA,NA,TRBV5-1,CASRPLGGPGLNTF,TGCGCCAGCAGACCTCTCGGGGGGCCGGGACTAAACACCTTC
TRBJ2-3,TRBD1,NA,TRBV7-9,CASSSGQGRLLRSTDTQYF,TGTGCCAGCAGCTCCGGACAGGGGCGGTTATTAAGAAGCACAGATACGCAGTATTTT
TRBJ2-5,NA,NA,TRBV5-1,CASSKKGQQETQYF,TGCGCCAGCAGCAAAAAAGGACAGCAAGAGACCCAGTACTTC
TRBJ2-7,TRBD1,NA,TRBV19,CASKTRTGGNEQYF,TGTGCCAGTAAAACGAGGACAGGGGGGAACGAGCAGTACTTC
TRBJ2-1,TRBD2,NA,TRBV27,CASSFRLAGVSGGSYNEQFF,TGTGCCAGCAGTTTCAGACTAGCGGGAGTATCTGGTGGTTCCTACAATGAGCAGTTCTTC
TRBJ1-1,TRBD1,once,TRBV7-6,CASSLGNRGRTEAFF,TGTGCCAGCAGCTTGGGAAACAGGGGGCGAACTGAAGCTTTCTTT
TRBJ2-5,NA,NA,TRBV10-3,CAISESKGGGAETQYF,TGTGCCATCAGTGAGTCGAAGGGAGGCGGGGCAGAGACCCAGTACTTC
TRBJ1-4,NA,NA,TRBV5-4,CASSLDRLNEKLFF,TGTGCCAGCAGCTTGGACAGACTTAATGAAAAACTGTTTTTT
TRBJ2-1,TRBD2,NA,TRBV18,CASSPTSGNLYNEQFF,TGTGCCAGCTCACCCACTAGCGGGAATCTATACAATGAGCAGTTCTTC
TRBJ2-6,NA,NA,TRBV11-2,CASSLRPDVLSGANVLTF,TGTGCCAGCAGCCTTCGACCGGATGTCCTTTCTGGGGCCAACGTCCTGACTTTC
TRBJ2-1,NA,NA,TRBV6-1,CASSEIWEEQFF,TGTGCCAGCAGTGAAATTTGGGAGGAGCAGTTCTTC
TRBJ2-3,NA,once,TRBV29-1,CSVDPSTDTQYF,TGCAGCGTAGACCCTAGCACAGATACGCAGTATTTT
TRBJ2-7,TRBD1,NA,TRBV27,CASRYRDRAYEQYF,TGTGCCAGCAGATACCGGGACAGGGCCTACGAGCAGTACTTC
TRBJ1-2,TRBD1,NA,TRBV2,CASRGTGYGYTF,TGTGCCAGCAGGGGGACAGGGTATGGCTACACCTTC
TRBJ2-7,NA,NA,TRBV18,CASSPRHLSYEQYF,TGTGCCAGCTCACCCCGGCATCTCTCCTACGAGCAGTACTTC
TRBJ2-3,NA,NA,TRBV7-9,CASSPGRYSTDTQYF,TGTGCCAGCAGCCCGGGTCGGTACAGCACAGATACGCAGTATTTT
TRBJ1-2,TRBD1,NA,TRBV7-9,CASSPRDRGRDGYTF,TGTGCCAGCAGCCCCCGGGACAGGGGAAGAGATGGCTACACCTTC
TRBJ2-5,NA,NA,TRBV5-1,CASSLAGRIETQYF,TGCGCCAGCAGCTTGGCCGGGCGTATTGAGACCCAGTACTTC
TRBJ1-5,TRBD1,NA,TRBV5-6,CASSDGQGGFANQPQHF,TGTGCCAGCAGCGATGGACAGGGAGGTTTTGCCAATCAGCCCCAGCATTTT
TRBJ1-4,NA,NA,TRBV9,CASSPRGGQGLGEKLFF,TGTGCCAGCAGCCCCCGAGGGGGGCAGGGTTTGGGGGAAAAACTGTTTTTT
TRBJ1-1,NA,NA,TRBV14,CARKQGGGTEAFF,TGTGCCAGAAAACAGGGAGGAGGCACTGAAGCTTTCTTT
TRBJ2-7,NA,NA,TRBV7-3,CASSLASGAQYEQYF,TGTGCCAGCAGCTTAGCGTCGGGGGCGCAGTACGAGCAGTACTTC
TRBJ2-1,NA,NA,TRBV15,CATSRVTGLNYNEQFF,TGTGCCACCAGCAGAGTTACGGGACTCAACTACAATGAGCAGTTCTTC
TRBJ2-3,TRBD2,NA,TRBV18,CASSPWRESTDTQYF,TGTGCCAGCTCACCATGGCGGGAGAGCACAGATACGCAGTATTTT
TRBJ2-4,NA,NA,TRBV18,CASSLAGTDIQYF,TGTGCCAGCTCACTAGCAGGAACAGACATTCAGTACTTC
TRBJ2-7,TRBD1,NA,TRBV6-5,CASSYSGTGGSYEQYF,TGTGCCAGCAGTTACTCCGGGACAGGGGGCTCCTACGAGCAGTACTTC